Listed below are T cell receptor beta chains from one sample, sequenced in a study of blood T cell repertoires in COVID-19. Sequencing was performed with immunoSEQ multiplex PCR; in TCRdb, only in-frame clones are kept and a portion is missing. The table shows about 300,000 clones, with roughly 86% occurring only once. The sample taken for sequencing was peripheral blood. Receptors were obtained from a man between 65 and 79 years old with acute or convalescent COVID-19. CDR3s include the opening cysteine and the closing phenylalanine or tryptophan.

TRBV3-1/TRBV3-2 | 15 | CASSPRTGIQETQYF
TRBV2 | 16 | CASSEAFWADDNEQFF
TRBV2 | 15 | CASSLQGSRNQPQHF
TRBV4-3 | 15 | CASSQDSAGYSPLHF
TRBV4-2 | 17 | CASSRTSTGGAIDTQYF
TRBV18 | 13 | CASSPEIRGGYTF
TRBV6-1 | 16 | CASSEVFGRSTDTQYF
TRBV18 | 15 | CASSPLAGTYNEQFF
TRBV15 | 15 | CATSRDATGFYEQYF
TRBV7-9 | 15 | CAIGRFGTGVSGYTF
TRBV28 | 14 | CASSLRQGNHEQYF
TRBV4-3 | 18 | CASSQVLRTSGRTNEQFF
TRBV5-8 | 14 | CASSPQGNGNTIYF
TRBV7-9 | 13 | CASTLLRTDTQYF
TRBV9 | 15 | CASSAQGQGAEKLFF
TRBV24-1 | 15 | CATSDSTGFKNIQYF
TRBV11-2 | 15 | CASSLKDRMNTEAFF
TRBV10-2 | 15 | CASSESYRATGELFF
TRBV5-8 | 13 | CASSLEGAWGYTF
TRBV9 | 15 | CASSPGGAFYNEQFF
TRBV6-6 | 14 | CASSLTILDSPLHF
TRBV4-1 | 15 | CASSRSPGLEETQYF
TRBV5-5 | 17 | CASSLANGALNTGELFF
TRBV5-1 | 13 | CASSITGSVGAFF
TRBV3-1/TRBV3-2 | 14 | CASSQVLAKNIQYF
TRBV15 | 16 | CATSRGRQPLTGELFF
TRBV10-3 | 13 | CASRGMGTGELFF
TRBV2 | 13 | CASSDRGQGGYTF